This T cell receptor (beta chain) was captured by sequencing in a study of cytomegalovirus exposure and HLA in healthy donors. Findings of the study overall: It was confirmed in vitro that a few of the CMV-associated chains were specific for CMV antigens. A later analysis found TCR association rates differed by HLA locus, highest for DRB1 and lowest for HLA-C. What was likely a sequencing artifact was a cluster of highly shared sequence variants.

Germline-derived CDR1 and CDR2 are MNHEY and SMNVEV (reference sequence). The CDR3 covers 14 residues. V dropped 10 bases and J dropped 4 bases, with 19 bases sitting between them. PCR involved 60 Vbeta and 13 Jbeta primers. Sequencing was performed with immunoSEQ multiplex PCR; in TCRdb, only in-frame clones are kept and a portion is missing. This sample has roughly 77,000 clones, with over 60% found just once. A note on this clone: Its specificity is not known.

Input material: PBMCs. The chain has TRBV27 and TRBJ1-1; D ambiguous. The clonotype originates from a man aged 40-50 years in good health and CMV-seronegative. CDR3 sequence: CATRSGNRGTEAFF. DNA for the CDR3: TGTGCCACTAGGTCGGGGAATCGGGGCACTGAAGCTTTCTTT.